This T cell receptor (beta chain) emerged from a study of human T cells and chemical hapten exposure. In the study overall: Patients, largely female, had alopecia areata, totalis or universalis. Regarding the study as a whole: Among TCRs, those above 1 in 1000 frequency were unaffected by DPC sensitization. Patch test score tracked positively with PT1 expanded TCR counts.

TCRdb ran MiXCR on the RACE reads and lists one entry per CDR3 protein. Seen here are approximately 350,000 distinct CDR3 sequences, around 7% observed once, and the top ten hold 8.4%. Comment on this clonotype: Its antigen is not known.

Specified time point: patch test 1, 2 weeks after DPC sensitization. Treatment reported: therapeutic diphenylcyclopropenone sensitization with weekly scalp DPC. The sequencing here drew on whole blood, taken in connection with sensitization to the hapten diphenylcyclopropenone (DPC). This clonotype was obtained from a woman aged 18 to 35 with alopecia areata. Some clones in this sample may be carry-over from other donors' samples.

DNA for the CDR3: TGTGCCAGCGGGAACACAGATACGCAGTATTTT. Its translation is CASGNTDTQYF. The chain is built from TRBV6-6 and TRBJ2-3, with D uncertain. Germline V CDR1 and CDR2: MNHNY, SVGAGI (reference sequence). Between the trimmed V and J ends, which lost 8 bases and 2 bases, there was a span of 5 bases. There are 11 residues in the CDR3.